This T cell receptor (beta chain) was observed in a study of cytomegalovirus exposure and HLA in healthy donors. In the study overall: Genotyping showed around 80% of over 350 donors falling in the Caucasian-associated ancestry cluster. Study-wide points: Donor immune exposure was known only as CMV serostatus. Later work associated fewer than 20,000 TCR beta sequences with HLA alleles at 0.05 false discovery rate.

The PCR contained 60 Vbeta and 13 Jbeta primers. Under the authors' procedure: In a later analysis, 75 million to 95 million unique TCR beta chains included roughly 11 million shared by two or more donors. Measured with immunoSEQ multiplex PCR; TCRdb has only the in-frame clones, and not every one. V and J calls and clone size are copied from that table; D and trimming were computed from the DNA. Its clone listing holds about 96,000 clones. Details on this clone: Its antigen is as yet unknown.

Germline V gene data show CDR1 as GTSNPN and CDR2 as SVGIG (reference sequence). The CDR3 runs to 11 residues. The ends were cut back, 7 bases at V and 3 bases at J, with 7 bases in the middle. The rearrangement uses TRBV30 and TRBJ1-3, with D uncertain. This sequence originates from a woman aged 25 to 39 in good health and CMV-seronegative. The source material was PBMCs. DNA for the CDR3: TGTGCCTCAAGAGGTGGAAACACCATATATTTT. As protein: CASRGGNTIYF.